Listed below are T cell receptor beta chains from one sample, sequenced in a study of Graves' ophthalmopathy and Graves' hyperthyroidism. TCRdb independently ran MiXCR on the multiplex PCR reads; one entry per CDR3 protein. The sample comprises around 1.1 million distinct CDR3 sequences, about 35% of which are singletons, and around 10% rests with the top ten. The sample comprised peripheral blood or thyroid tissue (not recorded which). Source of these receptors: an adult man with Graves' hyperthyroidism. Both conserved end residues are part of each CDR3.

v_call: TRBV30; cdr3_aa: CAGQDSINSPLHF
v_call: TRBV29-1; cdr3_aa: CSVEGGSGANVLTF
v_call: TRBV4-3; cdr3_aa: CASSQDRGLETQYF
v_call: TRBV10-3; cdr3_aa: CASSIIRRGLTYEQYF
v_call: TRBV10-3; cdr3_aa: CAIRRDRGRETQYF
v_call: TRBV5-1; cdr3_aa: CASSQRLAGTQETQYF
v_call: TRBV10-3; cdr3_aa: CATSDLGPYEQYF
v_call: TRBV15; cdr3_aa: CATSRGQGRGETQYF
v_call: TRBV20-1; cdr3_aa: CSAPPGRQGQETQYF
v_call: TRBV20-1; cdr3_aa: CSATSLWTGTTYEQYF
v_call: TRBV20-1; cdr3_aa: CSPGVGYTF
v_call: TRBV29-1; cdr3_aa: CSVAEGSEAFF
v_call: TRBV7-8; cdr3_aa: CASSLVAGGSPGELFF
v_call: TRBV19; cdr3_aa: CASSQGQGLSYPLYEQYF
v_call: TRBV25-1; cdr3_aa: CASSGNSDLNNQPQHF
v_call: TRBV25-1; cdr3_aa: CASRQEDGYTF
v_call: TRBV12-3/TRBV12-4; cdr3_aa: CASSFVKNEQYF
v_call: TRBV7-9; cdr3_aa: CASSPGQNTEAFF
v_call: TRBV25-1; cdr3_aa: CASSESGYQETQYF
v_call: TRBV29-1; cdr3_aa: CSVEAQGSF
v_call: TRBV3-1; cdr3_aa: CASSQYREAFF
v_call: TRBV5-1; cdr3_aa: CASKAAGGGETQYF
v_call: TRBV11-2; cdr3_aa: CASSQDLAAHGYTF
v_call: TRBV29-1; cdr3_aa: CSVVQVGKSYEQYF
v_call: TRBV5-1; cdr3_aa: CASSLGTDPNSPLHF
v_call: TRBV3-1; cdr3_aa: CGSSHLREQYF